The following is a T cell receptor beta chain sequence with its context. Antigen specificity is unknown. The source of the sample is a study of identical twins. Overall study findings and caveats: Memory repertoires showed no such pattern, whereas abundant cord blood beta clonotypes carried fewer insertions. Its conclusions, products of cross-sectional statistical analysis, did not come from following the same donors. Out-of-frame sharing of TCR alpha in monozygotic twins was underestimated by models.

Template switching added a universal primer site; cDNA carried unique molecular identifiers. From the 5' RACE reads, TCRdb called clonotypes with MiXCR, one entry per CDR3 protein. The repertoire includes about 530,000 distinct CDR3 sequences, approximately 20% of them detected once, and about 0.48% sits in the top ten. The sample was also reused in another study, on yellow fever vaccine responses in identical twins.

This clonotype was obtained from a woman aged 18-30 years in good health. Material for sequencing was CD4+ T cells sorted from blood.

Here the CDR3 DNA reads TGCGCCAGCAGCCAAGGTTTTGGCAGGGGAAACTATGGCTACACCTTC. This gives the protein CASSQGFGRGNYGYTF. J is TRBJ1-2 and V is TRBV4-1, with a weak D call TRBD1 (6 bases). The V and J ends lost 1 base and 2 bases respectively, with 14 bases between them. There are 16 residues in the CDR3. Germline V gene lookup returns CDR1 MGHRA and CDR2 YSYEKL.